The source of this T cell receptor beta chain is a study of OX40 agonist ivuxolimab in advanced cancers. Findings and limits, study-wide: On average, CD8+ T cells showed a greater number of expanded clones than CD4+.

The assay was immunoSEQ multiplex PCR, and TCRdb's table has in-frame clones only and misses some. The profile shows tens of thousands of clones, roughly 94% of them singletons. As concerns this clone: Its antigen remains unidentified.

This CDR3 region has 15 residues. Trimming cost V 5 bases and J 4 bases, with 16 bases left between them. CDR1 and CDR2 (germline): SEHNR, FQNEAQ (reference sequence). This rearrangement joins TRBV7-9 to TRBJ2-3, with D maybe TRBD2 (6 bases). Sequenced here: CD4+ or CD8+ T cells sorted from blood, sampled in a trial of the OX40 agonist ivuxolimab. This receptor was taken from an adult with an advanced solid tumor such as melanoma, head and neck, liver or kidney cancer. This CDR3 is CASSTLADLADTQYF. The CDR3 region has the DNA TGTGCCAGCAGCACCTTAGCGGACCTGGCAGATACGCAGTATTTT.